A single sample is the source of the 23 T cell receptor beta chains below, sequenced in a study of shared clonotypes between healthy human individuals. Some clones are missing from TCRdb's copy, which holds only in-frame ones; the method was immunoSEQ multiplex PCR. The data show about 1 million clones, around 78% seen once. The sequenced sample consisted of memory CD4+ T cells from PBMCs. The subset here: CD45RA-negative fraction. Receptors originate from a man younger than 30 in good health. Some clones in this sample may be carry-over from other donors' samples.

This chain links TRBV2 with TRBJ1-2; the match to TRBD1 covers 9 bases. After removal of 5 bases from V and 6 bases from J, the junction contained 4 bases not matched to a gene. The CDR3 spans 13 residues. Germline CDR1 is SNHLY and CDR2 is FYNNEI. The CDR3 bases are TGTGCCAGCAGTCGACAGGGGGAGAATGGCTACACCTTC. It is translated as CASSRQGENGYTF.

This clone showed up just a few times. The V gene is TRBV29-1, the J gene TRBJ2-7; TRBD2 matches at 12 bases. J lost 4 bases, V lost 6 bases, and 7 bases had no gene match. Germline assignment: CDR1 SQVTM and CDR2 ANQGSEA. The CDR3 has 14 amino acids. The CDR3 loop is CSVDGLAGRYEQYF. The CDR3 nucleotides read TGCAGCGTCGATGGACTAGCGGGAAGGTACGAGCAGTACTTC.

The chain has TRBV28 and TRBJ2-7; D not resolved. Germline CDR1 MDHEN, CDR2 SYDVKM. The CDR3 is 14 residues long. V was pared by 6 bases and J by 2 bases, with 14 bases between. The CDR3 sequence is CASSFPRPPYEQYF. Here the CDR3 DNA reads TGTGCCAGCAGCTTTCCGAGGCCTCCCTACGAGCAGTACTTC.

J is TRBJ1-6 and V is TRBV7-9, with D uncertain. This CDR3 has 11 amino acids. Germline V gene lookup returns CDR1 SEHNR and CDR2 FQNEAQ (reference sequence). Trimming shortened V by 5 bases and J by 9 bases, and 5 bases separated the two germline ends. CDR3 nucleotides: TGTGCCAGCAGCCCAATTTCACCCCTCCACTTT. Protein sequence: CASSPISPLHF.

This chain links TRBV4-2 with TRBJ1-1, with D maybe TRBD1 (5 bases). Trimming left V 3 bases short and J 1 base short, with 9 bases between. Germline values: CDR1 LGHNA, CDR2 YNFKEQ. The CDR3 is 14 amino acids. CDR3 DNA sequence: TGTGCCAGCAGCCAGCCGGGACCGAACACTGAAGCTTTCTTT. It is translated as CASSQPGPNTEAFF.

This clone occurred many times. The chain has TRBV27 and TRBJ2-3, with TRBD1 matching over 10 bases. Germline CDR1 is MNHEY and CDR2 is SMNVEV (reference sequence). The V segment lost 5 bases and the J segment 6 bases; nucleotides outside the gene matches: 8. There are 15 residues in the CDR3. The CDR3 protein is CASSRDRGRPDTQYF. The CDR3 DNA is TGTGCCAGCAGTCGGGACAGGGGCCGTCCGGATACGCAGTATTTT.

V is TRBV2 and J is TRBJ1-6; D is ambiguous. The germline V gene has CDR1 SNHLY and CDR2 FYNNEI. V was pared by 4 bases and J by 6 bases, with 1 base between. This CDR3 has 11 amino acids. For the CDR3, the DNA is TGTGCCAGCAGTGGTAATTCACCCCTCCACTTT. This codes for CASSGNSPLHF.

This clone was seen a single time. The chain is built from TRBV5-4 and TRBJ2-1, with 14 bases that match TRBD2. V lost 2 bases, J lost 8 bases, and 6 bases stayed unmatched. Germline lookup yields CDR1 SGHNT and CDR2 YYREEE (reference sequence). The CDR3 totals 16 residues. The CDR3 loop is CASSFRLAGGPDEQFF. The CDR3 region has the DNA TGTGCCAGCAGCTTTAGACTAGCGGGAGGGCCGGATGAGCAGTTCTTC.

The genes are TRBV6-1 and TRBJ1-5; a possible D gene is TRBD1 (6 bases). The CDR3 runs to 15 residues. Germline V gene lookup returns CDR1 MNHNS and CDR2 SASEGT. Trimming took off 4 bases at V and 4 bases at J, with 14 bases between the two ends. The CDR3 DNA sequence: TGTGCCAGCAGTGTCGGCAGGGGAAGGAATCAGCCCCAGCATTTT. Protein product: CASSVGRGRNQPQHF.

The chain joins TRBV7-2 to TRBJ2-1, with 10 bases identical to TRBD2. In germline, CDR1 is SGHTA, CDR2 FQGNSA. The CDR3 has 16 residues. V lost 1 base, J lost 10 bases, and 10 bases stayed unmatched. Written as DNA, the CDR3 is TGTGCCAGCAGCTTAGGGGGCCTAGCGGGAGAAAAGGAGCAGTTCTTC. Translated, it gives CASSLGGLAGEKEQFF.

In DNA form, the CDR3 reads TGTGCCAGCAGCTTTCCCCGGCCGCAGAACACTGAAGCTTTCTTT. Translated, it gives CASSFPRPQNTEAFF. The rearrangement uses TRBV5-4 and TRBJ1-1; D remains ambiguous. The CDR3 is 15 amino acids. V lost 2 bases and J 1 base, leaving 12 bases between the germline ends. The germline gives CDR1 SGHNT, CDR2 YYREEE (reference sequence).

The rearrangement joins TRBV11-2 to TRBJ1-1; perhaps TRBD1 as D (5 bases). This CDR3 region has 16 residues. Between the trimmed V and J ends, which lost 1 base and 3 bases, there was a span of 15 bases. The germline V gene encodes CDR1 SGHAT and CDR2 FQNNGV. The CDR3 protein is CASSLGRLGGDTEAFF. CDR3 bases: TGTGCCAGCAGCTTAGGCCGCCTTGGGGGTGACACTGAAGCTTTCTTT.

About this clone itself: The sample contains more than one DNA sequence encoding this CDR3. The V and J genes are TRBV5-1 and TRBJ2-2; the D gene could be TRBD1 or TRBD2 (5 bases each). The CDR3 length is 13 residues. Germline CDR1 SGHRS, CDR2 YFSETQ. V was trimmed by 0 bases and J by 8 bases, leaving 8 bases between them. CDR3 sequence reads: CASSLEGTGELFF. In DNA, the CDR3 is TGCGCCAGCAGCTTGGAGGGGACGGGGGAGCTGTTTTTT.

This chain joins TRBV10-3 and TRBJ2-3; maybe TRBD2 (5 bases). Trimming took off 2 bases at V and 3 bases at J, with 15 bases between the two ends. This CDR3 spans 16 amino acids. CDR1 and CDR2 (germline): ENHRY, SYGVKD. The CDR3 here is CAISEGVGDYTDTQYF. In nucleotides, the CDR3 is TGTGCCATCAGTGAGGGGGTAGGAGACTATACAGATACGCAGTATTTT.

The V call is TRBV30, the J call TRBJ2-4, with D possibly matching TRBD2 (5 bases). V was clipped by 5 bases and J by 0 bases, with 8 bases between them. The CDR3 spans 13 residues. Germline CDR1 is GTSNPN and CDR2 is SVGIG (reference sequence). Written as DNA, the CDR3 is TGTGCCTGGGAGGGAATAGCCAAAAACATTCAGTACTTC. Translation: CAWEGIAKNIQYF.

The chain couples TRBV7-9 to TRBJ2-5, with 9 bases identical to TRBD1. Germline V CDR1 and CDR2: SEHNR, FQNEAQ (reference sequence). The V gene end was trimmed by 4 bases and the J gene end by 2 bases; junction bases not matched to a gene: 5. The CDR3 runs to 15 residues. The chain's CDR3 is CASSSDRGWQETQYF. The CDR3 DNA is TGTGCCAGCAGCTCGGACAGGGGATGGCAAGAGACCCAGTACTTC.

This clone has only one observation. The V and J genes are TRBV6-5 and TRBJ2-7; D uncertain. Between the trimmed V and J ends, which lost 4 bases and 6 bases, there was a span of 7 bases. Germline CDR1 MNHEY, CDR2 SVGAGI. The CDR3 contains 11 residues. CDR3 nucleotides: TGTGCCAGCAGTTTGGGTCGCGAGCAGTACTTC. As protein: CASSLGREQYF.

This clone appeared once. CDR3 sequence reads: CASSSTSNTGELFF. CDR3 DNA sequence: TGTGCCAGCTCATCGACTAGCAACACCGGGGAGCTGTTTTTT. The chain combines TRBV18 with TRBJ2-2; 7 bases fit TRBD2. Germline V gene sequence: CDR1 KGHSH, CDR2 LQKENI. Unmatched junction bases numbered 2, after V lost 5 bases and J lost 2 bases. CDR3 length: 14 residues.

The genes are TRBV7-9 and TRBJ2-2; D is unresolved. This CDR3 comprises 15 residues. The germline V gene encodes CDR1 SEHNR and CDR2 FQNEAQ (reference sequence). Trimming stripped 5 bases from V and 6 bases from J, with 16 bases between. CDR3 loop: CASSPIRVRAGELFF. The CDR3 nucleotides are TGTGCCAGCAGCCCAATCCGGGTTAGGGCCGGGGAGCTGTTTTTT.

This chain links TRBV5-6 with TRBJ1-2; D possibly corresponds to TRBD1 (6 bases). The CDR3 covers 16 residues. Germline assignment: CDR1 SGHDT and CDR2 YYEEEE. Trimming removed 4 bases from V and 2 bases from J, with 18 bases in between. The CDR3 sequence is CASSTYTGNINYGYTF. CDR3 nucleotide sequence: TGTGCCAGCAGCACGTATACAGGGAATATCAACTATGGCTACACCTTC.

J is TRBJ2-7 and V is TRBV5-1; a possible D gene is TRBD1 (6 bases). Germline lookup yields CDR1 SGHRS and CDR2 YFSETQ. The V end lost 4 bases, the J end lost 3 bases, and 14 bases lay between the germline ends. This CDR3 has 14 residues. Written as DNA, the CDR3 is TGCGCCAGCAGCCCCGTCCAGGGGTACTACGAGCAGTACTTC. It encodes CASSPVQGYYEQYF.

Worth noting for this clone: Other DNA sequences in the same sample also yield this CDR3. This rearrangement joins TRBV5-1 to TRBJ1-5, with 8 bases lining up with TRBD1. Germline V CDR1 and CDR2: SGHRS, YFSETQ. The CDR3 contains 15 residues. V dropped 4 bases and J dropped 2; count of bases not matched to a gene: 5. The CDR3 DNA reads TGCGCCAGCAGCCGCACAGGGGGAGGCAATCAGCCCCAGCATTTT. It translates to CASSRTGGGNQPQHF.

In this sample, this clone turned up a few times. The chain recombines TRBV5-4 with TRBJ1-1, with unresolved D. The CDR3 length is 15 residues. In germline, CDR1 is SGHNT, CDR2 YYREEE (reference sequence). Trimming took off 4 bases at V and 1 base at J, with 14 bases between the two ends. The CDR3 DNA sequence: TGTGCCAGCAGCACCCCGAGGACGGGGAACACTGAAGCTTTCTTT. Translation gives CASSTPRTGNTEAFF.